This TCR beta chain was captured in a study of T cell repertoires in cytomegalovirus infection. About this clonotype itself: No antigen is known for it.

TCRdb re-called the reads with MiXCR, one entry per CDR3 protein. The sample holds hundreds of thousands of distinct CDR3 sequences; roughly a third are singletons and the top ten take around an eighth. The CDR3 length is 17 residues. The trim removed 3 bases at V and 4 bases at J, leaving 8 bases unmatched. This chain connects TRBV12-3 or TRBV12-4 to TRBJ2-2; 10 bases are shared with TRBD2. Sequencing was performed on cultured CD8+ T cells from PBMCs, taken from culture after CMV antigen stimulation. The TCR originated in a human donor in good health (CMV status not recorded). Some clones in this sample may be carry-over from other donors' samples. This CDR3 is CASSFILAGALTGELFF. The CDR3 nucleotides read TGTGCCAGCAGTTTCATCCTAGCGGGGGCCCTCACCGGGGAGCTGTTTTTT.